These T cell receptor beta chains were read from a single sample in a study of cytomegalovirus exposure and HLA in healthy donors. Clones were read by immunoSEQ multiplex PCR, and TCRdb kept only the in-frame ones, dropping some. The sample includes roughly 150,000 clones, 64% of them seen just once. The material sequenced was PBMCs. The receptors stem from a woman in her 30s in good health and CMV-seropositive. The CDR3 runs from the conserved cysteine through the conserved F or W. The order of the fields is CDR3 protein, CDR3 DNA, clone size, V gene, D gene, J gene. The D gene is left open where the match is weak. The size of a clone is reported for some rows only, either as once, few or many, or as a class for expanded clones.

CASSLLGGGPKTQYF,TGCGCCAGCAGCCTGCTGGGGGGGGGCCCAAAGACCCAGTACTTC,NA,TRBV5-1,NA,TRBJ2-5
CASSPRQGYSGVNVLTF,TGTGCCAGCAGCCCCCGACAGGGGTACTCTGGGGTCAACGTCCTGACTTTC,NA,TRBV11-1,TRBD1,TRBJ2-6
CATSRDQGTVNYGYTF,TGTGCCACCAGCAGAGATCAAGGGACAGTAAACTATGGCTACACCTTC,NA,TRBV15,TRBD1,TRBJ1-2
CASSLVVTPSYNEQFF,TGCGCCAGCAGCTTGGTTGTGACTCCCAGCTACAATGAGCAGTTCTTC,few,TRBV5-1,NA,TRBJ2-1
CASSLAREETQYF,TGCGCCAGCAGCTTGGCCAGGGAAGAGACCCAGTACTTC,NA,TRBV5-1,NA,TRBJ2-5
CASSFHMTSGGQETQYF,TGTGCCAGCAGCTTTCACATGACTAGCGGGGGTCAAGAGACCCAGTACTTC,NA,TRBV7-9,TRBD2,TRBJ2-5
CASSYLGQGATEAFF,TGTGCCAGCAGTTACCTGGGGCAGGGGGCAACTGAAGCTTTCTTT,few,TRBV6-6,TRBD1,TRBJ1-1
CATATGYSPLHF,TGTGCCACCGCTACAGGGTATTCACCCCTCCACTTT,NA,TRBV19,NA,TRBJ1-6
CASSLWASGTLSYEQYF,TGTGCCAGCAGTTTATGGGCTAGCGGGACCCTTTCCTACGAGCAGTACTTC,once,TRBV27,TRBD2,TRBJ2-7
CASSPTPEETQYF,TGTGCCAGCAGCCCGACACCGGAAGAGACCCAGTACTTC,NA,TRBV5-4,NA,TRBJ2-5
CASSVDRSYTF,TGTGCCAGCAGTGTGGACAGAAGCTACACCTTC,NA,TRBV2,NA,TRBJ1-2
CASGETANTEAFF,TGTGCCAGCGGCGAGACAGCGAACACTGAAGCTTTCTTT,NA,TRBV28,NA,TRBJ1-1
CAWSVLGGGSNQPQHF,TGTGCCTGGAGTGTCTTAGGGGGTGGTAGCAATCAGCCCCAGCATTTT,NA,TRBV30,NA,TRBJ1-5
CASLQGSQTGNTIYF,TGTGCCAGCCTTCAGGGAAGTCAAACTGGAAACACCATATATTTT,NA,TRBV2,NA,TRBJ1-3
CASSVGQLGVNEQFF,TGTGCCAGCAGCGTAGGGCAACTAGGAGTGAATGAGCAGTTCTTC,NA,TRBV9,NA,TRBJ2-1
CASSLAPGGTTEAFF,TGTGCCAGCAGCTTAGCCCCCGGGGGGACCACTGAAGCTTTCTTT,NA,TRBV11-3,NA,TRBJ1-1
CASSQDSRAGDAYYEQYF,TGTGCCAGCAGCCAAGATAGCCGCGCGGGAGACGCTTACTACGAGCAGTACTTC,few,TRBV4-2,TRBD2,TRBJ2-7
CASSRQGGNEKLFF,TGTGCCAGCAGTCGACAGGGAGGTAATGAAAAACTGTTTTTT,few,TRBV27,TRBD1,TRBJ1-4
CASSPDRVLEAFF,TGTGCCAGCTCACCCGACAGGGTATTAGAAGCTTTCTTT,NA,TRBV18,TRBD1,TRBJ1-1
CASSVSGQGYGYTF,TGTGCCAGCAGTGTGTCGGGACAGGGCTATGGCTACACCTTC,NA,TRBV2,TRBD1,TRBJ1-2
CASSLDRFQPQHF,TGTGCCAGCAGTTTAGATCGGTTCCAGCCCCAGCATTTT,NA,TRBV27,NA,TRBJ1-5
CASRGNRDRGETQYF,TGCGCCAGCAGGGGGAACCGGGACAGGGGAGAGACCCAGTACTTC,NA,TRBV4-1,TRBD1,TRBJ2-5
CASSLSSGEVTQYF,TGTGCCAGCAGCTTGTCATCGGGAGAGGTGACCCAGTACTTC,NA,TRBV5-4,NA,TRBJ2-5
CASSYSQPGWPQHF,TGTGCCAGCAGTTACTCCCAGCCGGGGTGGCCCCAGCATTTT,few,TRBV6-5,NA,TRBJ1-5
CASSPTGLGAGDEQFF,TGTGCCAGCAGCCCCACCGGACTAGGAGCGGGGGATGAGCAGTTCTTC,NA,TRBV2,TRBD2,TRBJ2-1
CASKGQGILSNQPQHF,TGTGCCAGCAAAGGTCAGGGGATTTTAAGCAATCAGCCCCAGCATTTT,few,TRBV7-2,NA,TRBJ1-5